This T cell receptor (beta chain) was retrieved from a study of identical twins. V was cut by 7 bases and J by 0 bases, with 9 bases left in between. Germline V gene lookup returns CDR1 SQVTM and CDR2 ANQGSEA. This CDR3 contains 12 residues. Addition of a universal primer site occurred through template switching, and cDNA carried unique molecular identifiers. Each CDR3 protein is one row after TCRdb ran MiXCR on the 5' RACE reads. The table lists roughly 230,000 distinct CDR3 sequences, approximately 8.3% of them singletons. This sample also belongs to another study, concerning yellow fever vaccine responses in identical twins.

The chain employs TRBV29-1 and TRBJ1-1; TRBD1 is a possible D gene (6 bases). The sequencing input was CD8+ T cells sorted from blood. The receptor comes from a woman in her late teens or twenties in good health. The CDR3 loop is CSADRLNTEAFF. The CDR3 DNA reads as TGCAGCGCCGACAGGTTGAACACTGAAGCTTTCTTT.